The rows below give T cell receptor beta chains drawn from one sample of a study of CD8 T cells in ankylosing spondylitis. TCRdb re-analysed the 5' RACE reads in MiXCR, keeping a single row per CDR3 protein. The table has about 280,000 distinct CDR3 sequences, 20% seen once. The sample consisted of blood, either unsorted or a sorted T cell fraction (not recorded which). The receptors originated from a male donor with ankylosing spondylitis or in good health (not recorded which). Both conserved end residues are part of each CDR3. The D gene is left open where the match is weak. Clone size is shown for a subset of rows, as once, few, many or a class of expanded clone.

clone size: -; V gene: TRBV15; D gene: -; J gene: TRBJ2-3; CDR3 protein: CATSRDLLDTQYF; CDR3 DNA: TGTGCCACCAGCAGAGATTTACTAGATACGCAGTATTTT
clone size: few; V gene: TRBV28; D gene: -; J gene: TRBJ2-3; CDR3 protein: CASSLNPGPTDTQYF; CDR3 DNA: TGTGCCAGCAGTTTAAATCCGGGGCCCACAGATACGCAGTATTTT
clone size: few; V gene: TRBV7-3; D gene: TRBD2; J gene: TRBJ2-3; CDR3 protein: CASSLTPGLAGIDTQYF; CDR3 DNA: TGTGCCAGCAGCTTAACTCCGGGACTAGCGGGAATAGATACGCAGTATTTT
clone size: few; V gene: TRBV5-1; D gene: -; J gene: TRBJ1-1; CDR3 protein: CASSPTKVGLGAFF; CDR3 DNA: TGCGCCAGCAGCCCGACAAAAGTGGGATTGGGAGCTTTCTTT
clone size: -; V gene: TRBV3-1; D gene: -; J gene: TRBJ2-5; CDR3 protein: CASSHVSRGETQYF; CDR3 DNA: TGTGCCAGCAGCCATGTCAGCCGGGGAGAGACCCAGTACTTC
clone size: few; V gene: TRBV20-1; D gene: -; J gene: TRBJ2-3; CDR3 protein: CSARPGGRGITDTQYF; CDR3 DNA: TGCAGTGCTAGACCGGGAGGCAGGGGAATCACAGATACGCAGTATTTT
clone size: few; V gene: TRBV4-1; D gene: -; J gene: TRBJ2-3; CDR3 protein: CASSPPRRISTDTQYF; CDR3 DNA: TGCGCCAGCAGCCCCCCGCGGAGGATTAGCACAGATACGCAGTATTTT
clone size: many; V gene: TRBV12-3/TRBV12-4; D gene: -; J gene: TRBJ2-1; CDR3 protein: CASSLHDIADNEQFF; CDR3 DNA: TGTGCCAGCAGTCTACACGACATCGCGGACAATGAGCAGTTCTTC
clone size: -; V gene: TRBV7-2; D gene: -; J gene: TRBJ1-1; CDR3 protein: CASSFGSGEAFF; CDR3 DNA: TGTGCCAGCAGCTTTGGATCTGGTGAAGCTTTCTTT
clone size: -; V gene: TRBV9; D gene: TRBD1; J gene: TRBJ2-2; CDR3 protein: CASSVDTGGAGGELFF; CDR3 DNA: TGTGCCAGCAGCGTGGATACAGGGGGCGCGGGCGGGGAGCTGTTTTTT
clone size: many; V gene: TRBV18; D gene: TRBD2; J gene: TRBJ2-5; CDR3 protein: CASSPDGGLAGVSQETQYF; CDR3 DNA: TGTGCCAGCTCACCCGATGGGGGACTAGCGGGAGTTTCGCAAGAGACCCAGTACTTC
clone size: few; V gene: TRBV12-3/TRBV12-4; D gene: -; J gene: TRBJ1-2; CDR3 protein: CASTPGPYGYTF; CDR3 DNA: TGTGCCAGCACCCCAGGGCCATATGGCTACACCTTC
clone size: few; V gene: TRBV24-1; D gene: TRBD2; J gene: TRBJ2-1; CDR3 protein: CATSASGRAGGVRNEQFF; CDR3 DNA: TGTGCCACCAGTGCCTCAGGACGGGCGGGAGGGGTTCGCAATGAGCAGTTCTTC
clone size: many; V gene: TRBV11-2; D gene: -; J gene: TRBJ2-1; CDR3 protein: CASRVERRQGMFF; CDR3 DNA: TGTGCCAGCAGAGTCGAACGACGGCAGGGCATGTTCTTC
clone size: -; V gene: TRBV3-1; D gene: -; J gene: TRBJ2-1; CDR3 protein: CASRTGTEQFF; CDR3 DNA: TGTGCCAGCAGGACCGGGACAGAGCAGTTCTTC
clone size: -; V gene: TRBV20-1; D gene: -; J gene: TRBJ1-6; CDR3 protein: CSTHRAENSPLHF; CDR3 DNA: TGCAGTACGCACAGGGCTGAGAATTCACCCCTCCACTTT
clone size: few; V gene: TRBV12-3/TRBV12-4; D gene: -; J gene: TRBJ2-5; CDR3 protein: CASSMRGVQYF; CDR3 DNA: TGTGCCAGCAGTATGAGAGGGGTCCAGTACTTC
clone size: many; V gene: TRBV20-1; D gene: -; J gene: TRBJ2-5; CDR3 protein: CSARDGTHQETQYF; CDR3 DNA: TGCAGTGCTAGAGATGGGACTCATCAAGAGACCCAGTACTTC
clone size: many; V gene: TRBV4-1; D gene: -; J gene: TRBJ2-6; CDR3 protein: CASSQISGANVLTF; CDR3 DNA: TGCGCCAGCAGCCAGATCTCTGGGGCCAACGTCCTGACTTTC
clone size: few; V gene: TRBV24-1; D gene: TRBD2; J gene: TRBJ2-1; CDR3 protein: CATSDEAGFNEQFF; CDR3 DNA: TGTGCCACCAGTGATGAAGCGGGATTCAATGAGCAGTTCTTC
clone size: -; V gene: TRBV28; D gene: -; J gene: TRBJ1-1; CDR3 protein: CASSPLLNTEAFF; CDR3 DNA: TGTGCCAGCAGTCCCCTTCTGAACACTGAAGCTTTCTTT
clone size: -; V gene: TRBV12-3/TRBV12-4; D gene: -; J gene: TRBJ2-5; CDR3 protein: CASSLGGGIKTQYF; CDR3 DNA: TGTGCCAGCAGTTTAGGTGGGGGCATAAAGACCCAGTACTTC